This T cell receptor (beta chain) was documented in a study of blood T cells in healthy people across ages. Each donor had about 9.6 milliliters of peripheral blood drawn. A second PCR, run for roughly 7 to 11 cycles, used a sample-barcoded 5' primer plus a J-beta primer mix. Each CDR3 protein is one row after TCRdb ran MiXCR on the 5' RACE reads. Among about 840,000 distinct CDR3 sequences listed, about 28% were seen once. Deletions cut 0 bases from V and 0 bases from J, with 15 bases between. Germline V gene sequence: CDR1 MGHRA, CDR2 YSYEKL. This CDR3 region has 17 residues. This sample was also put to use in a study of T cells of mothers and their children.

The V and J genes are TRBV4-1 and TRBJ2-7; TRBD2 is a possible D gene (6 bases). The sequence was collected from a middle-aged woman in good health. Sequencing input: blood. Written as DNA, the CDR3 is TGCGCCAGCAGCCAAGACTTCTGGGGGAGGAGCTCCTACGAGCAGTACTTC. It specifies CASSQDFWGRSSYEQYF.